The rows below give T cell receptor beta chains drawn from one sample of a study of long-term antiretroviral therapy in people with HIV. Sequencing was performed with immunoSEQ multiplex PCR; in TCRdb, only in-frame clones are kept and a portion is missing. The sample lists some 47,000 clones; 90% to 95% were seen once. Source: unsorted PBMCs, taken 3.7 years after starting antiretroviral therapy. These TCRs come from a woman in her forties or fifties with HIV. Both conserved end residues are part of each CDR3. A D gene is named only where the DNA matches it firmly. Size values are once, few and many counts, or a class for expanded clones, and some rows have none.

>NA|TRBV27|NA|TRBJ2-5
TGTGCCAGCAGTTTCGGAGGGTCTCGTCAGGAGACCCAGTACTTC
CASSFGGSRQETQYF
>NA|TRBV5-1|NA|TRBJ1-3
TGCGCCAGCAGCTTGTCCGGGGTGATCTCTGGAAACACCATATATTTT
CASSLSGVISGNTIYF
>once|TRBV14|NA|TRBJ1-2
TGTGCCAGCAGCCAAGTGGACAGCTATCTAGGCTACACCTTC
CASSQVDSYLGYTF
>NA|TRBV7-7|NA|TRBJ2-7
TGTGCTAGCAGCCCGATTCAGGGATCCCTTTACGAGCAGTACTTC
CASSPIQGSLYEQYF
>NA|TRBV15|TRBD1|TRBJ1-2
TGTGCCACCAGCAGAGTTCCAGGGGGCGCCTATGGCTACACCTTC
CATSRVPGGAYGYTF
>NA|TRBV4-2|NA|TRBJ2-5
TGTGCCAGCAGCCAAGGTATACAGGGCGGGGAGACCCAGTACTTC
CASSQGIQGGETQYF
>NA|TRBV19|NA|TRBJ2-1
TGTGCCACTGCGGGGGCCGGGGGCGATGAGCAGTTCTTC
CATAGAGGDEQFF
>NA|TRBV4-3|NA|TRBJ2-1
TGCGCCAGCAGCCAAGATCTGGCGGACTTACCCAATGAGCAGTTCTTC
CASSQDLADLPNEQFF
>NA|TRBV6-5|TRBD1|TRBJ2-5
TGTGCCAGCAGTTATACTGGAGAAGGGGGCCTTTACTTC
CASSYTGEGGLYF
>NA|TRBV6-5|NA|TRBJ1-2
TGTGCCAGCAGTTACTCAGAAGGGGGAGGCTACACCTTC
CASSYSEGGGYTF
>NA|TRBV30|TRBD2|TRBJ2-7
TGTGCCTGGAATGAGCGGGGGTTTGATGGCGAGCAGTACTTC
CAWNERGFDGEQYF
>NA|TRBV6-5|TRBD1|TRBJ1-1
TGTGCCAGCATGAGGGGGCTGGGGAACACTGAAGCTTTCTTT
CASMRGLGNTEAFF
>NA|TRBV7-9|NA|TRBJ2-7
TGTGCCAGCAGCTTCCCAGGGAGCGCCGAGCAGTACTTC
CASSFPGSAEQYF
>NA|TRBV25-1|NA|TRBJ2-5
TGTGCCAGCAGTGAAGCTCAAGAGACCCAGTACTTC
CASSEAQETQYF
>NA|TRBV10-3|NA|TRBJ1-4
TGTGCCATCAGTGAGCCCCAGGGCGCCGGTTATGAAAAACTGTTTTTT
CAISEPQGAGYEKLFF
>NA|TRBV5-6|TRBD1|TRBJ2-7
TGTGCCAGCACTCCTGCCGGGACAGCGTACGAGCAGTACTTC
CASTPAGTAYEQYF
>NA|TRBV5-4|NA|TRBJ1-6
TGTGCCAGCAGCTTACCAAGGGGGGATTCACCCCTCCACTTT
CASSLPRGDSPLHF
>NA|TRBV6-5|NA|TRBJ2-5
TGTGCCAGCAGTTACCCCTTTGGGCGGCCACAAGAGACCCAGTACTTC
CASSYPFGRPQETQYF
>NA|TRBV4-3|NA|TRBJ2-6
TGCGCCAGCAGCCAAGATCAGGACAAGAGCTCTGGGGCCAACGTCCTGACTTTC
CASSQDQDKSSGANVLTF
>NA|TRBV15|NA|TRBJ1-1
TGTGCCACCAGCAGAGGCGGCCAGGGGAACACTGAAGCTTTCTTT
CATSRGGQGNTEAFF
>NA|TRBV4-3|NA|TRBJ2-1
TGCGCCAGCAGCCAAGATGCAAGAATGAATGAGCAGTTCTTC
CASSQDARMNEQFF
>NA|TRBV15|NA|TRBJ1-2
TGTGCCACCAGCAGGTGGGGAGGGGGTGTTTATTATGGCTACACCTTC
CATSRWGGGVYYGYTF
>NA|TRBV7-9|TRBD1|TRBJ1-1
TGTGCCAGCAGCCCCCGACAGGGGGCTCCTACTGAAGCTTTCTTT
CASSPRQGAPTEAFF
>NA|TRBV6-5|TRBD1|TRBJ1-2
TGTGCCATACGACAGGGGGCAGATGGCTACACCTTC
CAIRQGADGYTF
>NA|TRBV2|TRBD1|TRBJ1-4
TGTGCCACCTCGACAGGGGGGTATGAAAAACTGTTTTTT
CATSTGGYEKLFF
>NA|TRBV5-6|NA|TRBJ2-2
TGTGCCAGCAGCTTTAGGAGGGACGGGGAGCTGTTTTTT
CASSFRRDGELFF
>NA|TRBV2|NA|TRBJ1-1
TGTGCCAAGCCACCAGGGGTAGGCACTGAAGCTTTCTTT
CAKPPGVGTEAFF
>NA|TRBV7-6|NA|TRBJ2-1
TGTGCCAGCAGCTCAGACAGGACTCCAAACAATGAGCAGTTCTTC
CASSSDRTPNNEQFF
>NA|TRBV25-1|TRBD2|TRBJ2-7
TGTGCCAGTCTAGCGGAAAGCTCCTACGAGCAGTACTTC
CASLAESSYEQYF